These 6 T cell receptor beta chains originate from one sample sequenced in a study of T cell responses to AZD1222 COVID-19 vaccine. Some clones are missing from TCRdb's copy, which holds only in-frame ones; the method was immunoSEQ multiplex PCR. The sample carries about 100,000 clones, around 85% recorded once. The sequenced sample was peripheral blood, obtained on day 0 of AZD1222 vaccination. These receptors all stem from an adult in good health.

The chain combines TRBV18 with TRBJ1-4; maybe TRBD1 (5 bases). Germline V gene sequence: CDR1 KGHSH, CDR2 LQKENI. The CDR3 extends over 14 amino acids. With 6 bases removed from V and 8 bases from J, the gap between germline ends came to 16 bases. The CDR3 nucleotides are TGTGCCAGCTCCCCGGCCACCTGGGGGGAAAAACTGTTTTTT. Protein sequence: CASSPATWGEKLFF. The full variable domain, completed using reference TRBV18 and TRBJ1-4, is NAGVMQNPRHLVRRRGQEARLRCSPMKGHSHVYWYRQLPEEGLKFMVYLQKENIIDESGMPKERFSAEFPKEGPSILRIQQVVRGDSAAYFCASSPATWGEKLFFGSGTQLSVL.

The chain carries TRBV27 and TRBJ1-1; TRBD1 might be the D (6 bases). Germline V gene lookup returns CDR1 MNHEY and CDR2 SMNVEV (reference sequence). Trimming took off 7 bases at V and 1 base at J, with 10 bases between the two ends. The CDR3 consists of 13 residues. The CDR3 DNA follows: TGTGCCAGCAAAGGACAGAGGAACACTGAAGCTTTCTTT. This sequence encodes CASKGQRNTEAFF.

V is TRBV5-1 and J is TRBJ2-3; either TRBD1 or TRBD2 may fit D (5 bases each). Between the trimmed V and J ends, which lost 5 bases and 5 bases, there was a span of 12 bases. CDR3 length equals 13 residues. The germline V gene has CDR1 SGHRS and CDR2 YFSETQ. The CDR3, as DNA: TGCGCCAGCAGGGAAACAGGAGGAGATACGCAGTATTTT. This translates into CASRETGGDTQYF.

The rearrangement links TRBV5-1 to TRBJ1-1, with TRBD1 matching over 7 bases. Germline CDR1 reads SGHRS; CDR2 reads YFSETQ. The CDR3 extends over 14 amino acids. Losses at the gene ends were 4 bases for V and 3 bases for J; bases not matched to a gene: 6. The CDR3 DNA follows: TGCGCCAGCAGCGCCCGAGACAGGGACACTGAAGCTTTCTTT. As protein: CASSARDRDTEAFF.

The chain uses TRBV9 and TRBJ2-1; TRBD2 matches at 14 bases. This CDR3 has 15 residues. Germline trimming cut 4 bases from V and 7 bases from J; bases unmatched to any gene: 4. Looked up from germline, CDR1 is SGDLS and CDR2 is YYNGEE. This chain's CDR3 is CASSSRLAGGNEQFF. CDR3 nucleotide sequence: TGTGCCAGCAGCTCCCGACTAGCGGGAGGGAATGAGCAGTTCTTC. Looking up the rest from reference TRBV9 and TRBJ2-1 gives the full variable domain: DSGVTQTPKHLITATGQRVTLRCSPRSGDLSVYWYQQSLDQGLQFLIQYYNGEERAKGNILERFSAQQFPDLHSELNLSSLELGDSALYFCASSSRLAGGNEQFFGPGTRLTVL.

This chain links TRBV7-9 with TRBJ1-3; tentatively, D is TRBD1 (5 bases). Germline V gene data show CDR1 as SEHNR and CDR2 as FQNEAQ (reference sequence). The V end lost 6 bases, the J end lost 4 bases, and 13 bases lay between the germline ends. The CDR3 contains 14 residues. In nucleotides, the CDR3 is TGTGCCAGCAGTCAGGGAGGGTTCGGAAACACCATATATTTT. Protein product: CASSQGGFGNTIYF.